The sequence of this T cell receptor beta chain was determined in a study of T-cell memory formation after mild COVID-19. Findings of the study overall: Whether second-wave clones peaking at day 37 were SARS-CoV-2 specific went unconfirmed. The study found contracting CD4+ clones mainly in CM and EM and contracting CD8+ clones in EMRA. Memory from before infection featured some responding clones, which suggests cross-reactive memory joined.

The CDR3 runs 15 residues. The V segment lost 5 bases and the J segment 2 bases; nucleotides outside the gene matches: 5. CDR1 and CDR2 (germline): SGHRS, YFSETQ. TCRdb passed the 5' RACE reads through MiXCR, listing each CDR3 protein once. The sample comprises more than 250,000 distinct CDR3 sequences, 16% of which are singletons, and 22% rests with the top ten. This clonotype was picked up a small number of times. No antigen is known for it. The chain uses TRBV5-1 and TRBJ2-5, with 11 bases matching TRBD2. The TCR comes from a man between 18 and 29 years old who had mild COVID-19 (a few samples of this study predate the infection). Cell type and time point are not known. The specimen sequenced was PBMCs or a T cell subset sorted from them (not recorded which). The CDR3 DNA follows: TGCGCCAGCAGGGGACTAGCGGTAATTCAAGAGACCCAGTACTTC. Protein sequence: CASRGLAVIQETQYF.